These 32 T cell receptor beta chains were all obtained from the same sample, sequenced in a study of T cell changes during pregnancy in multiple sclerosis. The protocol was immunoSEQ multiplex PCR, while the TCRdb copy is restricted to in-frame clones and leaves out a portion. In the table there are roughly 40,000 clones, about 91% of which are singletons. The starting material was CD8+ T cells from peripheral blood mononuclear cells, obtained before pregnancy. Receptors originate from a female donor with multiple sclerosis, enrolled in a pregnancy study.

This sequence joins TRBV30 and TRBJ2-5; possibly TRBD1 for D (6 bases). Germline CDR1 GTSNPN, CDR2 SVGIG (reference sequence). V lost 0 bases and J lost 4, with 12 bases in between. CDR3 size: 14 residues. CDR3 in amino acids: CAWSVMGARETQYF. In DNA, the CDR3 is TGTGCCTGGAGTGTAATGGGGGCCCGAGAGACCCAGTACTTC.

This chain links TRBV28 with TRBJ2-7; TRBD2 is a possible D gene (6 bases). Germline-derived CDR1 and CDR2 are MDHEN and SYDVKM. V lost 3 bases and J 5 bases, leaving 17 bases between the germline ends. The CDR3 has 15 amino acids. CDR3 protein: CASSFSLLLANEQYF. The CDR3 coding sequence is TGTGCCAGCAGTTTTTCCCTCTTACTAGCTAACGAGCAGTACTTC.

The chain joins TRBV27 to TRBJ2-3, with a possible D match to TRBD2 (6 bases). V was trimmed by 1 base and J by 6 bases, leaving 11 bases between them. CDR3 length: 14 amino acids. Germline lookup yields CDR1 MNHEY and CDR2 SMNVEV (reference sequence). In DNA form, the CDR3 reads TGTGCCAGCAGTTTATTAAGCCGGGGGGATACGCAGTATTTT. Its protein is CASSLLSRGDTQYF.

The CDR3 nucleotides read TGTGCCAGTACCATAGCTGGGGAGCTGTTTTTT. Its translation: CASTIAGELFF. The chain couples TRBV19 to TRBJ2-2; D remains unclear. Per germline, CDR1 LNHDA and CDR2 SQIVND (reference sequence). V shed 7 bases and J shed 8 bases, with 8 bases lying between them. The CDR3 has 11 amino acids.

This chain joins TRBV21-1 and TRBJ2-7; TRBD2 is the table's D call and was not checked against the DNA. TRBV21-1 is a pseudogene segment. The CDR3 is 15 amino acids. CDR3 residues: CASSNRCGPCYEQYF. In nucleotides, the CDR3 is TGTGCCAGCAGCAATCGGTGCGGTCCCTGCTACGAGCAGTACTTC.

About this clone itself: The junction does not match germline at one end; this may be a read error. The chain joins TRBV7-9 to TRBJ2-3, with D uncertain. From germline, CDR1 is SEHNR and CDR2 FQNEAQ (reference sequence). The CDR3 is 9 residues long. CDR3 coding DNA: TGTGCCAGCAGCTCCACTGTCGATTTT. Translation gives CASSSTVDF.

The rearrangement joins TRBV29-1 to TRBJ2-7, with a weak D call TRBD1 (6 bases). Germline V gene data show CDR1 as SQVTM and CDR2 as ANQGSEA. CDR3 length: 13 amino acids. V shed 6 bases and J shed 2 bases, with 14 bases lying between them. CDR3 DNA sequence: TGCAGCGTGGGGGCTGACGGAACCTACGAGCAGTACTTC. Translating it yields CSVGADGTYEQYF.

The J gene is TRBJ2-2, the V gene TRBV6-5; 7 bases line up with TRBD2. Germline trimming cut 6 bases from V and 9 bases from J; bases unmatched to any gene: 13. Germline V gene sequence: CDR1 MNHEY, CDR2 SVGAGI. The CDR3 loop spans 15 amino acids. CDR3 sequence reads: CASRGRVHLVRELFF. CDR3 DNA sequence: TGTGCCAGCAGAGGGAGGGTTCACCTGGTCAGGGAGCTGTTTTTT.

This chain links TRBV5-4 with TRBJ2-1, with 10 bases identical to TRBD1. Germline V gene lookup returns CDR1 SGHNT and CDR2 YYREEE (reference sequence). The CDR3 runs 14 residues. After removal of 4 bases from V and 9 bases from J, the junction contained 7 bases not matched to a gene. In DNA, the CDR3 is TGTGCCAGCAGCCTAAGACAGGGGGCGGGTGAGCAGTTCTTC. Translation: CASSLRQGAGEQFF.

The V gene is TRBV7-6, the J gene TRBJ2-7; D is possibly TRBD1 (6 bases). The CDR3 runs 18 residues. Germline loops: CDR1 SGHVS, CDR2 FNYEAQ. V dropped 5 bases and J dropped 2 bases, with 25 bases sitting between them. For the CDR3, the DNA is TGTGCCAGCAGCCCTAGACCTCCCCAGGGGACGTCAACCTACGAGCAGTACTTC. It codes for CASSPRPPQGTSTYEQYF.

The CDR3 region is CASSSRLAGGHAGELFF. Here the CDR3 DNA reads TGTGCCAGCAGTTCTCGACTAGCGGGAGGGCATGCCGGGGAGCTGTTTTTT. V and J are TRBV9 and TRBJ2-2; 14 bases match TRBD2. Germline V gene data show CDR1 as SGDLS and CDR2 as YYNGEE. The CDR3 has 17 residues. With 5 bases clipped from V and 6 bases from J, the junction kept 9 bases outside the gene matches.

The chain carries TRBV4-2 and TRBJ2-7, with 9 bases aligning to TRBD1. Trimming took 2 bases from V and 6 from J; bases not matched to a gene: 11. The length of the CDR3 is 16 residues. From germline, CDR1 is LGHNA and CDR2 YNFKEQ. The CDR3 spells CASSQWRTGDYGEQYF. CDR3 bases: TGTGCCAGCAGCCAATGGAGGACAGGGGATTATGGCGAGCAGTACTTC.

This CDR3 reads CASSDVGLAGVNEQFF. CDR3 nucleotides: TGTGCCAGCAGTGATGTAGGGCTAGCGGGAGTCAATGAGCAGTTCTTC. This chain links TRBV2 with TRBJ2-1; 10 positions match TRBD2. Germline assignment: CDR1 SNHLY and CDR2 FYNNEI. Germline trimming cut 3 bases from V and 6 bases from J; bases unmatched to any gene: 8. CDR3 length equals 16 residues.

The rearrangement joins TRBV7-9 to TRBJ2-7; 15 bases agree with TRBD2. CDR3 length equals 16 residues. The junction had 6 bases not matched to a gene; V was cut back by 6 bases and J by 3 bases. CDR1 SEHNR and CDR2 FQNEAQ come from the germline V gene (reference sequence). Here the CDR3 reads CASRGPGLAGGYEQYF. In DNA, the CDR3 is TGTGCCAGCAGAGGACCGGGACTAGCGGGAGGCTACGAGCAGTACTTC.

The chain employs TRBV27 and TRBJ1-6; D is undetermined. V was pared by 3 bases and J by 5 bases, with 14 bases between. The CDR3 has 16 residues. Germline CDR1 reads MNHEY; CDR2 reads SMNVEV (reference sequence). The CDR3 bases are TGTGCCAGCAGTTTCGCCCCCCCGCCGGATAATTCACCCCTCCACTTT. This translates into CASSFAPPPDNSPLHF.

The chain carries TRBV28 and TRBJ2-7; possible D gene TRBD1, 6 bases. Trimming pared 6 bases from V and 7 bases from J, leaving 13 bases between. This CDR3 comprises 12 residues. Per germline, CDR1 MDHEN and CDR2 SYDVKM. CDR3 coding DNA: TGTGCCAGCAGGATACAGGGTCGAGAGCAGTACTTC. The encoded protein is CASRIQGREQYF.

This chain joins TRBV10-3 and TRBJ1-1; D ambiguous. Germline assignment: CDR1 ENHRY and CDR2 SYGVKD. The CDR3 spans 15 residues. Trimming shortened V by 7 bases and J by 3 bases, and 18 bases separated the two germline ends. This chain's CDR3 is CAIISGLGGDTEAFF. The CDR3 DNA follows: TGTGCCATCATCTCGGGGTTGGGCGGGGACACTGAAGCTTTCTTT.

For the CDR3, the DNA is TGCGCCAGCAGCCAGGACAGGGCTAGCTCCTACGAGCAGTACTTC. Amino acid sequence: CASSQDRASSYEQYF. The chain carries TRBV4-1 and TRBJ2-5; 8 bases fit TRBD1. The last part of the DNA fits TRBJ2-7 better; the J call may be wrong. This CDR3 has 15 amino acids. Germline V lookup: CDR1 MGHRA, CDR2 YSYEKL.

The chain carries TRBV27 and TRBJ2-7; maybe TRBD1 (6 bases). The germline CDR1 and CDR2 sequences are MNHEY and SMNVEV (reference sequence). V lost 6 bases and J lost 6, with 12 bases in between. The CDR3 has 12 amino acids. The DNA for the CDR3 is TGTGCCAGCAGCACACAGGGATCCGAGCAGTACTTC. This encodes CASSTQGSEQYF.

The chain joins TRBV20-1 to TRBJ2-7; the match to TRBD1 covers 7 bases. This CDR3 comprises 11 residues. CDR1 is DFQATT and CDR2 is SNEGSKA in the germline V gene (reference sequence). Losses at the gene ends were 5 bases for V and 6 bases for J; bases not matched to a gene: 4. The CDR3 DNA reads TGCAGTGCTCGACAGGGTGTCGAGCAGTACTTC. Its protein is CSARQGVEQYF.

The chain uses TRBV27 and TRBJ2-1; maybe TRBD1 (6 bases). Deletions cut 6 bases from V and 4 bases from J, with 10 bases between. This CDR3 is built from 13 residues. The germline gives CDR1 MNHEY, CDR2 SMNVEV (reference sequence). DNA of the CDR3: TGTGCCAGCAGAGAAACAGGGTACAATGAGCAGTTCTTC. It is translated as CASRETGYNEQFF.

J is TRBJ2-1 and V is TRBV7-9; TRBD1 aligns across 7 bases. The CDR3 has 16 residues. Germline loops: CDR1 SEHNR, CDR2 FQNEAQ (reference sequence). The V gene end was trimmed by 5 bases and the J gene end by 3 bases; junction bases not matched to a gene: 10. The CDR3 sequence: CASSPVRGSFYNEQFF. The CDR3 coding sequence is TGTGCCAGCAGCCCCGTCAGGGGGAGCTTCTACAATGAGCAGTTCTTC.

V and J are TRBV28 and TRBJ2-5; D is ambiguous. V shed 1 base and J shed 3 bases, with 9 bases lying between them. The germline CDR1 and CDR2 sequences are MDHEN and SYDVKM. The CDR3 has 14 residues. CDR3 sequence reads: CASSLYAIKETQYF. The CDR3, as DNA: TGTGCCAGCAGTTTATATGCGATAAAAGAGACCCAGTACTTC.

The chain carries TRBV9 and TRBJ1-5; D might be TRBD1 (6 bases). The germline V gene encodes CDR1 SGDLS and CDR2 YYNGEE. Trimming cost V 0 bases and J 3 bases, with 7 bases left between them. CDR3 length: 14 amino acids. The CDR3 here is CASSVGTVNQPQHF. DNA of the CDR3: TGTGCCAGCAGCGTAGGGACAGTCAATCAGCCCCAGCATTTT.

This chain uses TRBV6-5 with TRBJ2-1; 8 bases agree with TRBD1. Germline CDR1 MNHEY, CDR2 SVGAGI. Trimming cost V 6 bases and J 5 bases; bases outside gene matches: 9. This CDR3 region has 15 residues. The CDR3 DNA is TGTGCCAGCAGCCAGGGCCCGGACAGGGACAATGAGCAGTTCTTC. Its translation: CASSQGPDRDNEQFF.

J is TRBJ2-7 and V is TRBV4-3, with 7 bases fitting TRBD2. V was pared by 2 bases and J by 6 bases, with 7 bases of the junction left unmatched. This CDR3 has 14 amino acids. Looked up from germline, CDR1 is LGHNA and CDR2 is YSLEER. CDR3 DNA: TGCGCCAGCAGCCAAATCGCGGGAGAGAGCGAGCAGTACTTC. As protein: CASSQIAGESEQYF.

This clone has just one count. The V gene is TRBV4-3, the J gene TRBJ2-7; TRBD1 aligns across 7 bases. Germline CDR1 is LGHNA and CDR2 is YSLEER. CDR3 size: 15 residues. The trim removed 3 bases at V and 2 bases at J, leaving 7 bases unmatched. For the CDR3, the DNA is TGCGCCAGCAGCCAGCATAGGGACAGTACCTACGAGCAGTACTTC. Protein product: CASSQHRDSTYEQYF.

The chain uses TRBV5-6 and TRBJ2-7; 8 bases line up with TRBD1. The CDR3 is made up of 16 amino acids. V lost 2 bases and J lost 0; bases outside the gene matches: 7. Germline V gives CDR1 SGHDT, CDR2 YYEEEE. The CDR3 coding sequence is TGTGCCAGCAGCTTTTCCCTACAGGGGGTCTCCTACGAGCAGTACTTC. Translating it yields CASSFSLQGVSYEQYF.

The CDR3 DNA is TGTGCCAGCTCCCCCCCGGGACAGGGATCTAAAGGGACCTACGAGCAGTACTTC. Protein product: CASSPPGQGSKGTYEQYF. This chain joins TRBV28 and TRBJ2-7, with 9 bases fitting TRBD1. This CDR3 is 18 amino acids long. J was trimmed by 2 bases and V by 8 bases; bases with no gene match: 19. Germline CDR1 reads MDHEN; CDR2 reads SYDVKM.

The chain joins TRBV6-1 to TRBJ1-6; D might be TRBD1 (5 bases). Deletions cut 1 base from V and 9 bases from J, with 10 bases between. The CDR3 loop spans 14 amino acids. The germline CDR1 and CDR2 sequences are MNHNS and SASEGT. DNA of the CDR3: TGTGCCAGCAGTGAAGGGGTCAGGGTTTCACCCCTCCACTTT. This gives the protein CASSEGVRVSPLHF.

This chain joins TRBV27 and TRBJ1-4; D not certain. The CDR3 runs 14 residues. The V end was cut by 8 bases, the J end by 4 bases, with 14 bases between. Germline assignment: CDR1 MNHEY and CDR2 SMNVEV (reference sequence). The CDR3 DNA follows: TGTGCCAGCGCCCGGGGAGAACTTAATGAAAAACTGTTTTTT. It yields the protein CASARGELNEKLFF. Based on the CDR3 plus reference TRBV27 and TRBJ1-4, the full variable domain is EAQVTQNPRYLITVTGKKLTVTCSQNMNHEYMSWYRQDPGLGLRQIYYSMNVEVTDKGDVPEGYKVSRKEKRNFPLILESPSPNQTSLYFCASARGELNEKLFFGSGTQLSVL.

This clone is medium-sized. This chain connects TRBV6-5 to TRBJ2-2; 7 nucleotides agree with TRBD1. The CDR3 has 15 residues. The V gene's germline CDR1 is MNHEY and CDR2 SVGAGI. The junction had 5 bases not matched to a gene; V was cut back by 2 bases and J by 5 bases. CDR3 in DNA: TGTGCCAGCAGTTACGGGGACAGACATACCGGGGAGCTGTTTTTT. Amino acid sequence: CASSYGDRHTGELFF.